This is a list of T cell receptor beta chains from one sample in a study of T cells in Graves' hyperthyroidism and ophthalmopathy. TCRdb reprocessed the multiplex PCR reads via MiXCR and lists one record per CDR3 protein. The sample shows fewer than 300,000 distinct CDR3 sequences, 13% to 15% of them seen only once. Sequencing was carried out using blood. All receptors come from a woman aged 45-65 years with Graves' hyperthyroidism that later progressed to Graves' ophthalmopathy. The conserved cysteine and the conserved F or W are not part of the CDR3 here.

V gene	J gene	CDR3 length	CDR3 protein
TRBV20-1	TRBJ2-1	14	SAAGSGTAILSEQF
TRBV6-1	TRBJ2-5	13	ASSEISGRAETQY
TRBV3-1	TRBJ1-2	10	ASSLNGYGYT
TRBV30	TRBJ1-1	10	AWSYRELRAF
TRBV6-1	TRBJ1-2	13	ASRRGQGPTYGYT
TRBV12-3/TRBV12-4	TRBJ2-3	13	ASSFKGHRTDTQY
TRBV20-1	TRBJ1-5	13	SASDSGGYNQPQH
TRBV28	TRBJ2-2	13	ASGLGLANTGELF
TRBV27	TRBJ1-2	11	ASSDRENYGYT
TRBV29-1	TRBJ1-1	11	SAIDRVNTEAF
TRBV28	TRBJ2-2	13	ASTSTGWGLGELF
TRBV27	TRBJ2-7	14	ASSPGTGRSSYEQY
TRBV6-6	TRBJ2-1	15	ASSYPYEGRSYNEQF
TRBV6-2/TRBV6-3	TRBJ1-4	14	ASSLHRRATNEKLF
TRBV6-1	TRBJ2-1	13	ASSLGTNSYNEQF
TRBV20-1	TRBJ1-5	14	SARGGTGGSNQPQH
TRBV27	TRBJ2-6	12	ASSPGPGANVLT